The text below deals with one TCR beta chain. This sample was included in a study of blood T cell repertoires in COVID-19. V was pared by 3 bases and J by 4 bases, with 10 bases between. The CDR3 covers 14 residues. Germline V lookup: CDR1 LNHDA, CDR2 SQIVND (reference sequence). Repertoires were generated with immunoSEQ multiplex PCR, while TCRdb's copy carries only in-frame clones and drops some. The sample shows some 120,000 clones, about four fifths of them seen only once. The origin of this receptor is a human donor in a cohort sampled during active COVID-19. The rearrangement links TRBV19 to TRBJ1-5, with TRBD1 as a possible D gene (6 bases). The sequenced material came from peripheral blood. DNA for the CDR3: TGTGCCAGTAGTATTCAGGGGCAGAATCAGCCCCAGCATTTT. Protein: CASSIQGQNQPQHF.